The 27 T cell receptor beta chains given below trace back to one sample, sequenced in a study of T cell responses to AZD1222 COVID-19 vaccine. Generated by immunoSEQ multiplex PCR, the TCRdb table keeps only in-frame clones and is missing some. The data contain about 92,000 clones, 70% to 90% of them singletons. This specimen consisted of peripheral blood, obtained on day 0 of AZD1222 vaccination. These receptors all stem from an adult in good health.

As DNA, the CDR3 is TGTGCCAGCAGTTTAGGGGGTAGCCTCATCGCGCAGTATTTT. Protein product: CASSLGGSLIAQYF. The chain carries TRBV28 and TRBJ2-3; D could derive from TRBD1 or TRBD2 (5 bases each). The CDR3 is made up of 14 amino acids. CDR1 MDHEN and CDR2 SYDVKM come from the germline V gene. V was trimmed by 2 bases and J by 10 bases, leaving 16 bases between them.

This clone was found once. V usage is TRBV24-1 and J usage is TRBJ2-2, with TRBD1 matching 11 bases. Trimming took 3 bases from V and 6 from J; bases not matched to a gene: 5. CDR3 length: 16 residues. The germline gives CDR1 KGHDR, CDR2 SFDVKD. Written as DNA, the CDR3 is TGTGCCACCAGTGATCCGGGACAGGGGGACCCCGGGGAGCTGTTTTTT. It encodes CATSDPGQGDPGELFF.

This clone was picked up one time. The rearrangement joins TRBV10-1 to TRBJ1-5; a weak D match, TRBD1 (5 bases). The CDR3 consists of 14 residues. Between the trimmed V and J ends, which lost 0 bases and 7 bases, there was a span of 10 bases. CDR1 and CDR2 from the germline V gene are WNHNN and SYGVQD (reference sequence). CDR3 sequence reads: CASSESGTPQPQHF. The CDR3 DNA is TGCGCCAGCAGTGAGTCGGGGACGCCGCAGCCCCAGCATTTT.

The chain links TRBV28 to TRBJ1-6, with a tentative D call TRBD1 (5 bases). The CDR3 runs to 13 residues. In germline, CDR1 is MDHEN, CDR2 SYDVKM. V was trimmed by 5 bases and J by 7 bases, leaving 9 bases between them. This chain's CDR3 is CASSGAWNSPLHF. DNA for the CDR3: TGTGCCAGCAGTGGGGCCTGGAATTCACCCCTCCACTTT.

V and J are TRBV5-1 and TRBJ1-3; no clear D gene. CDR1 and CDR2 from the germline V gene are SGHRS and YFSETQ. The length of the CDR3 is 16 residues. V lost 1 base to trimming and J lost 0 bases, with 11 bases between them. CDR3 protein: CASSLRADPSGNTIYF. The CDR3 coding sequence is TGCGCCAGCAGCTTGCGGGCGGACCCCTCTGGAAACACCATATATTTT.

A note on this clone: The same CDR3 can be traced to other DNA sequences in this sample. V usage is TRBV6-6 and J usage is TRBJ1-5; D remains unclear. Per the germline V gene, CDR1 is MNHNY and CDR2 is SVGAGI (reference sequence). V was trimmed by 5 bases and J by 6 bases, leaving 8 bases between them. The CDR3 extends over 12 amino acids. The CDR3 region has the DNA TGTGCCAGCAGTCCCGAGGGTCAGCCCCAGCATTTT. Translating gives CASSPEGQPQHF.

This clone was picked up a small number of times. The rearrangement links TRBV5-6 to TRBJ2-1; D is perhaps TRBD2 (5 bases). The germline V gene has CDR1 SGHDT and CDR2 YYEEEE. There are 11 residues in the CDR3. The V end was cut by 4 bases, the J end by 15 bases, with 14 bases between. In DNA, the CDR3 is TGTGCCAGCAGCGCGGCCGGGGAGTGGTTCTTC. Its translation: CASSAAGEWFF. The whole variable domain, filled in from reference TRBV5-6 and TRBJ2-1, reads DAGVTQSPTHLIKTRGQQVTLRCSPKSGHDTVSWYQQALGQGPQFIFQYYEEEERQRGNFPDRFSGHQFPNYSSELNVNALLLGDSALYLCASSAAGEWFFGPGTRLTVL.

The chain joins TRBV27 to TRBJ2-7, with D tentatively TRBD1 or TRBD2 (5 bases each). V gave up 6 bases and J gave up 2 bases, with 20 bases separating them. The germline V gene has CDR1 MNHEY and CDR2 SMNVEV (reference sequence). The CDR3 runs 16 residues. Here the CDR3 reads CASSTTNRDGTYEQYF. The CDR3 region has the DNA TGTGCCAGCAGCACAACAAACCGGGACGGGACCTACGAGCAGTACTTC.

This clone was seen just once. The genes are TRBV7-8 and TRBJ2-1, with D possibly being TRBD2 (6 bases). This CDR3 is built from 11 residues. Germline assignment: CDR1 SGHVS and CDR2 FQNEAQ. Deletions cut 5 bases from V and 11 bases from J, with 10 bases between. CDR3 sequence (DNA): TGTGCCAGCAGCCCCGGACTACAGCAGTTCTTC. This sequence encodes CASSPGLQQFF.

This sequence joins TRBV18 and TRBJ1-5; no clear D. The CDR3 consists of 15 residues. Deletions cut 6 bases from V and 5 bases from J, with 17 bases between. The germline V gene has CDR1 KGHSH and CDR2 LQKENI. The CDR3: CASSAVRLTDQPQHF. The CDR3 bases are TGTGCCAGCTCCGCGGTTCGGCTTACGGATCAGCCCCAGCATTTT.

The CDR3 region is CASSSGGGQPQHF. CDR3 sequence (DNA): TGTGCCAGCAGTTCCGGGGGTGGGCAGCCCCAGCATTTT. The chain joins TRBV14 to TRBJ1-5; D possibly corresponds to TRBD1 (5 bases). Trimming left V 6 bases short and J 7 bases short, with 13 bases between. Germline V gene data show CDR1 as SGHDN and CDR2 as FVKESK. The CDR3 extends over 13 amino acids.

The chain recombines TRBV24-1 with TRBJ2-2; 10 positions agree with TRBD1. The CDR3 has 18 residues. The V segment lost 5 bases and the J segment 1 base; nucleotides outside the gene matches: 9. The V gene's germline CDR1 is KGHDR and CDR2 SFDVKD. The CDR3 sequence is CATSAPRGTGENTGELFF. The DNA for the CDR3 is TGTGCCACCAGTGCCCCCCGCGGGACAGGGGAGAACACCGGGGAGCTGTTTTTT.

This clone occurred once. This chain connects TRBV4-2 to TRBJ2-1, with 11 positions matching TRBD2. V trimming: 1 base; J trimming: 0 bases; junction bases outside the gene matches: 5. The germline CDR1 and CDR2 sequences are LGHNA and YNFKEQ. The CDR3 runs 18 residues. Here the CDR3 DNA reads TGTGCCAGCAGCCAAGGACTAGCGGGAAGGAGCTCCTACAATGAGCAGTTCTTC. It encodes CASSQGLAGRSSYNEQFF.

This chain links TRBV14 with TRBJ2-7, with unresolved D. This CDR3 region has 13 residues. Germline CDR1 and CDR2: SGHDN and FVKESK. V was shortened by 6 bases and J by 1 base, with 10 bases between the two germline ends. The CDR3 DNA is TGTGCCAGCAGACCTGGAAATTCCTACGAGCAGTACTTC. Its protein is CASRPGNSYEQYF.

J is TRBJ2-7 and V is TRBV5-1; TRBD2 agrees at 13 bases. This CDR3 spans 16 amino acids. The J segment lost 4 bases and the V segment lost 4 bases, leaving 8 bases of the junction unmatched. Germline loops: CDR1 SGHRS, CDR2 YFSETQ. The CDR3 coding sequence is TGCGCCAGCAGCCCAGGACTAGCGGGAGTAGTGTACGAGCAGTACTTC. The encoded protein is CASSPGLAGVVYEQYF.

This clone was seen just once. This chain uses TRBV11-2 with TRBJ1-4; D is ambiguous. Germline V gene sequence: CDR1 SGHAT, CDR2 FQNNGV. The germline V and J ends were trimmed by 3 bases and 7 bases, with 6 bases remaining between them. CDR3 size: 12 residues. The DNA for the CDR3 is TGTGCCAGCAGCTTTCCCCTTGAAAAACTGTTTTTT. This codes for CASSFPLEKLFF.

The rearrangement joins TRBV28 to TRBJ1-5; TRBD1 is a possible D gene (5 bases). Per the germline V gene, CDR1 is MDHEN and CDR2 is SYDVKM. The CDR3 extends over 13 amino acids. Trimming stripped 8 bases from V and 4 bases from J, with 12 bases between. The DNA of the CDR3 is TGTGCCAGCCGCTCAGGGATAAATCAGCCCCAGCATTTT. The encoded protein is CASRSGINQPQHF.

The CDR3 spells CATGQGAYNEQFF. The CDR3 region has the DNA TGTGCCACGGGACAGGGGGCTTACAATGAGCAGTTCTTC. The chain joins TRBV19 to TRBJ2-1, with 12 positions matching TRBD1. V shed 10 bases and J 4 bases; nucleotides not matched to a gene: 2. Germline values: CDR1 LNHDA, CDR2 SQIVND (reference sequence). CDR3 length: 13 residues.

The V call is TRBV2, the J call TRBJ2-7; TRBD1 matches at 9 bases. The germline gives CDR1 SNHLY, CDR2 FYNNEI. The CDR3 runs 14 residues. The trim removed 7 bases at V and 1 base at J, leaving 5 bases unmatched. The CDR3: CASIIGTGSYEQYF. CDR3 bases: TGTGCCAGCATTATTGGGACAGGGTCCTACGAGCAGTACTTC.

The V call is TRBV7-9, the J call TRBJ2-1, with D possibly matching TRBD2 (6 bases). Trimming stripped 5 bases from V and 3 bases from J, with 14 bases between. This CDR3 contains 15 residues. Per germline, CDR1 SEHNR and CDR2 FQNEAQ (reference sequence). DNA of the CDR3: TGTGCCAGCAGCCCCGGGACTGGGGGCTACAATGAGCAGTTCTTC. This translates into CASSPGTGGYNEQFF.

The rearrangement joins TRBV5-1 to TRBJ2-5, with 7 bases that match TRBD1. After removal of 4 bases from V and 4 bases from J, the junction contained 13 bases not matched to a gene. Germline V gives CDR1 SGHRS, CDR2 YFSETQ. The CDR3 loop spans 16 amino acids. The CDR3: CASSPQGTVQGETQYF. The DNA for the CDR3 is TGCGCCAGCAGCCCTCAGGGGACAGTCCAAGGAGAGACCCAGTACTTC.

The chain employs TRBV5-1 and TRBJ1-6; D gene ambiguous. V was cut by 0 bases and J by 8 bases, with 9 bases left in between. CDR1 and CDR2 (germline): SGHRS, YFSETQ. The CDR3 is 14 residues long. CDR3 bases: TGCGCCAGCAGCTTGGAGTTGGCGGATTCACCCCTCCACTTT. Protein sequence: CASSLELADSPLHF.

The chain is built from TRBV28 and TRBJ1-4; weak D call: TRBD1 (5 bases). Germline-derived CDR1 and CDR2 are MDHEN and SYDVKM. The CDR3 loop spans 15 amino acids. Deletions cut 6 bases from V and 7 bases from J, with 18 bases between. As DNA, the CDR3 is TGTGCCAGCAGCCCAGGCGGGGGGGGTCGTGAAAAACTGTTTTTT. This sequence encodes CASSPGGGGREKLFF.

V is TRBV20-1 and J is TRBJ2-7; D gene ambiguous. CDR1 and CDR2 from the germline V gene are DFQATT and SNEGSKA (reference sequence). This CDR3 is built from 10 residues. V lost 8 bases and J lost 2, with 7 bases in between. In DNA, the CDR3 is TGCAGTCCCCCCCCCTACGAGCAGTACTTC. Translated: CSPPPYEQYF.

This sequence joins TRBV19 and TRBJ1-5; D unresolved. This CDR3 is built from 13 residues. Germline V lookup: CDR1 LNHDA, CDR2 SQIVND (reference sequence). Trimming took off 5 bases at V and 1 base at J, with 6 bases between the two ends. This CDR3 is CASSRQSNQPQHF. The CDR3 nucleotides read TGTGCCAGTAGTCGCCAAAGCAATCAGCCCCAGCATTTT. Filled out from reference TRBV19 and TRBJ1-5, the complete variable domain reads DGGITQSPKYLFRKEGQNVTLSCEQNLNHDAMYWYRQDPGQGLRLIYYSQIVNDFQKGDIAEGYSVSREKKESFPLTVTSAQKNPTAFYLCASSRQSNQPQHFGDGTRLSIL.

The chain combines TRBV7-2 with TRBJ1-5; possible D gene TRBD1, 5 bases. Trimming left V 3 bases short and J 4 bases short, with 10 bases between. The CDR3 runs 14 residues. Per the germline V gene, CDR1 is SGHTA and CDR2 is FQGNSA. The CDR3 is CASSLRDGNQPQHF. As DNA, the CDR3 is TGTGCCAGCAGCTTGCGGGACGGTAATCAGCCCCAGCATTTT.

This clone showed up just a few times. The CDR3 reads CASSLSDTGELFF. The CDR3 coding sequence is TGTGCCAGCAGTTTATCAGACACCGGGGAGCTGTTTTTT. The J gene is TRBJ2-2, the V gene TRBV28; no clear D. CDR1 MDHEN and CDR2 SYDVKM come from the germline V gene. Trimming shortened V by 1 base and J by 3 bases, and 3 bases separated the two germline ends. This CDR3 contains 13 residues.